This TCR beta chain is drawn from a study of T cell responses to AZD1222 COVID-19 vaccine. Looking at the study overall: Second-dose intervals near 4 or 12 weeks were combined.

Comments on this clone: What it recognizes is unknown.

Whole-study findings and limits: CD4 TCRs linked to vaccination spanned spike, dominating at 160-218 and 743-854. It should be noted that donors were predominantly white British and more often female, and clonal diversity was possibly underestimated.

CDR3 length: 14 residues. Unmatched junction bases numbered 7, after V lost 4 bases and J lost 9 bases. Per the germline V gene, CDR1 is SGHNT and CDR2 is YYREEE (reference sequence). Only in-frame clones appear in the TCRdb table, and some are missing; sequencing was by immunoSEQ multiplex PCR. This repertoire shows approximately 120,000 clones, 92% found once; its top ten account for approximately 1%. The material was peripheral blood, obtained on day 0 of AZD1222 vaccination. This sequence originates from an adult in good health. V usage is TRBV5-4 and J usage is TRBJ2-5, with TRBD2 matching 12 bases. CDR3 DNA: TGTGCCAGCAGCAGATGGACTAGCGGGATGGCCCAGTACTTC. This translates into CASSRWTSGMAQYF. Full variable domain (outside the CDR3, taken from reference TRBV5-4 and TRBJ2-5): ETGVTQSPTHLIKTRGQQVTLRCSSQSGHNTVSWYQQALGQGPQFIFQYYREEENGRGNFPPRFSGLQFPNYSSELNVNALELDDSALYLCASSRWTSGMAQYFGPGTRLLVL.